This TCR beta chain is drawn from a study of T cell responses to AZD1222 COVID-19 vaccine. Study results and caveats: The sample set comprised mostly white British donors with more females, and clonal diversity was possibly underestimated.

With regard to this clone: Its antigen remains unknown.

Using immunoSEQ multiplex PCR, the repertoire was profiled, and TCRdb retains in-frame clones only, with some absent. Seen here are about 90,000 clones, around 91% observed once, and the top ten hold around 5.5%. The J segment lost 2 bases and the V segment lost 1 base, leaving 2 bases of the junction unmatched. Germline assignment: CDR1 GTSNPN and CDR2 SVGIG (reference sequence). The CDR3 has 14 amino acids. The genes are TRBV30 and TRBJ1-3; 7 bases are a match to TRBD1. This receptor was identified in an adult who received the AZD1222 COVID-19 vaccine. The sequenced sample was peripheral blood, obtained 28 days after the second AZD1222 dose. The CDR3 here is CAWSGTGTGNTIYF. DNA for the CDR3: TGTGCCTGGAGTGGGACAGGCACTGGAAACACCATATATTTT.